A single sample gave rise to the 30 T cell receptor beta chains below, sequenced in a study of chemoradiotherapy in HPV16-positive cancers. Method: immunoSEQ multiplex PCR; TCRdb's copy keeps in-frame clones and lacks some. Among approximately 12,000 clones listed, around 80% were seen once. Sampling was done from a patient who underwent chemoradiotherapy. These TCRs come from a human donor with HPV-associated anogenital cancer.

This clone came up once. The chain uses TRBV11-2 and TRBJ1-4; a possible D gene is TRBD1 (6 bases). V was pared by 2 bases and J by 6 bases, with 7 bases between. The CDR3 runs to 13 residues. Germline V gene data show CDR1 as SGHAT and CDR2 as FQNNGV. The CDR3: CASSLQGYEKLFF. The CDR3 DNA is TGTGCCAGCAGCTTACAGGGGTATGAAAAACTGTTTTTT.

The chain has TRBV7-2 and TRBJ2-5; weak D call: TRBD1 (6 bases). The length of the CDR3 is 16 residues. V was clipped by 5 bases and J by 1 base, with 17 bases between them. Germline CDR1 is SGHTA and CDR2 is FQGNSA. The CDR3 DNA sequence: TGTGCCAGCAGCACAGGGAGATGGCGGAGCCAAGAGACCCAGTACTTC. Protein product: CASSTGRWRSQETQYF.

This sequence joins TRBV5-1 and TRBJ2-6; 7 bases fit TRBD2. This CDR3 is built from 17 residues. Per the germline V gene, CDR1 is SGHRS and CDR2 is YFSETQ. With V trimmed by 4 bases and J by 0 bases, 7 bases remained unmatched. The chain's CDR3 is CASSVAGGFSGANVLTF. Written as DNA, the CDR3 is TGCGCCAGCAGCGTCGCCGGGGGGTTCTCTGGGGCCAACGTCCTGACTTTC.

The rearrangement uses TRBV27 and TRBJ1-6, with TRBD1 matching over 8 bases. This CDR3 has 16 residues. Germline assignment: CDR1 MNHEY and CDR2 SMNVEV (reference sequence). Germline trimming cut 6 bases from V and 0 bases from J; bases unmatched to any gene: 4. The CDR3: CASSSDRGSYNSPLHF. In DNA, the CDR3 is TGTGCCAGCAGCTCCGACAGGGGCTCCTATAATTCACCCCTCCACTTT.

The gene calls are TRBV30 and TRBJ2-7; no clear D gene. Trimming pared 2 bases from V and 2 bases from J, leaving 16 bases between. The CDR3 loop spans 15 amino acids. Per germline, CDR1 GTSNPN and CDR2 SVGIG (reference sequence). The chain's CDR3 is CAWSQVGRPPYEQYF. The CDR3 DNA follows: TGTGCCTGGAGTCAAGTGGGCAGGCCGCCCTACGAGCAGTACTTC.

CDR3 sequence reads: CASGLAYMRTGVYEQYF. The CDR3 nucleotides read TGTGCTAGTGGTTTGGCATACATGAGGACAGGGGTCTACGAGCAGTACTTC. This chain joins TRBV12-5 and TRBJ2-7, with 9 bases lining up with TRBD1. J gave up 3 bases and V 1 base, and 10 bases lay outside the gene matches. This CDR3 has 17 residues. CDR1 is LGHNT, CDR2 FRNRAP, per germline.

The V call is TRBV5-6, the J call TRBJ2-7; no clear D gene. V was cut by 3 bases and J by 2 bases, with 15 bases left in between. This CDR3 spans 15 amino acids. In germline, CDR1 is SGHDT, CDR2 YYEEEE. This CDR3 is CASSSQGDKAYEQYF. The DNA for the CDR3 is TGTGCCAGCAGCTCCCAAGGAGACAAAGCCTACGAGCAGTACTTC. Together with reference TRBV5-6 and TRBJ2-7, the CDR3 gives the full variable domain: DAGVTQSPTHLIKTRGQQVTLRCSPKSGHDTVSWYQQALGQGPQFIFQYYEEEERQRGNFPDRFSGHQFPNYSSELNVNALLLGDSALYLCASSSQGDKAYEQYFGPGTRLTVT.

The J gene is TRBJ2-5, the V gene TRBV6-5; D possibly corresponds to TRBD2 (5 bases). This CDR3 contains 13 residues. With 2 bases removed from V and 5 bases from J, the gap between germline ends came to 9 bases. Germline loops: CDR1 MNHEY, CDR2 SVGAGI. CDR3 residues: CASSYQASETQYF. CDR3 nucleotides: TGTGCCAGCAGTTACCAGGCTAGCGAGACCCAGTACTTC.

CDR3 amino acids: CASTMEGAGEGNEQFF. The CDR3, as DNA: TGTGCCAGCACCATGGAGGGGGCCGGGGAGGGCAATGAGCAGTTCTTC. The V gene is TRBV27, the J gene TRBJ2-1; the D call may be TRBD1 or TRBD2 (7 bases each). This CDR3 spans 16 amino acids. In germline, CDR1 is MNHEY, CDR2 SMNVEV (reference sequence). V lost 7 bases, J lost 6 bases, and 22 bases lay in between.

The V and J genes are TRBV9 and TRBJ1-1, with D uncertain. V was cut by 1 base and J by 8 bases, with 12 bases left in between. Germline V gives CDR1 SGDLS, CDR2 YYNGEE. The length of the CDR3 is 13 residues. CDR3 region: CASSVRPEGEAFF. CDR3 sequence (DNA): TGTGCCAGCAGCGTAAGACCGGAGGGAGAAGCTTTCTTT.

The count of this clone is one. One end of the junction is discordant with germline, which a read error may explain. The chain is built from TRBV4-1 and TRBJ2-7; 8 bases match TRBD1. Germline lookup yields CDR1 MGHRA and CDR2 YSYEKL. The CDR3 length is 13 residues. The CDR3 is CASSLRWGQAFVF. In DNA, the CDR3 is TGCGCCAGCAGCCTCCGTTGGGGACAGGCTTTTGTCTTC.

The rearrangement links TRBV30 to TRBJ1-4; possible D gene TRBD1, 5 bases. CDR3 length: 14 residues. Trimming pared 1 base from V and 8 bases from J, leaving 14 bases between. Germline values: CDR1 GTSNPN, CDR2 SVGIG (reference sequence). CDR3 residues: CAWSGGTEEEKLFF. CDR3 nucleotides: TGTGCCTGGAGTGGGGGGACCGAAGAAGAAAAACTGTTTTTT.

The J gene is TRBJ1-5, the V gene TRBV30, with D unresolved. Deletions cut 2 bases from V and 2 bases from J, with 7 bases between. This CDR3 spans 13 amino acids. Germline V gene data show CDR1 as GTSNPN and CDR2 as SVGIG (reference sequence). Here the CDR3 reads CAWSLEGNQPQHF. The CDR3 coding sequence is TGTGCCTGGAGTCTGGAGGGCAATCAGCCCCAGCATTTT.

V is TRBV7-3 and J is TRBJ2-2; 7 nucleotides match TRBD1. Trimming cost V 1 base and J 5 bases; bases outside gene matches: 10. The CDR3 totals 17 residues. Germline CDR1 SGHTA, CDR2 FQGTGA. CDR3: CASSLIGSRGSTGELFF. The CDR3 region has the DNA TGTGCCAGCAGCTTAATTGGGAGCAGGGGGTCTACCGGGGAGCTGTTTTTT.

This chain uses TRBV6-6 with TRBJ2-2; 8 bases agree with TRBD1. The germline V gene has CDR1 MNHNY and CDR2 SVGAGI (reference sequence). Trimming cost V 6 bases and J 1 base; bases outside gene matches: 4. The CDR3 loop spans 15 amino acids. This chain's CDR3 is CASSTGQENTGELFF. The CDR3 DNA is TGTGCCAGCAGCACGGGACAGGAGAACACCGGGGAGCTGTTTTTT.

V and J are TRBV9 and TRBJ2-1; 10 nucleotides agree with TRBD2. V lost 4 bases, J lost 8 bases, and 9 bases stayed unmatched. Looked up from germline, CDR1 is SGDLS and CDR2 is YYNGEE. The CDR3 is 15 residues long. CDR3 amino acids: CASSPSGGALYEQFF. The CDR3, as DNA: TGTGCCAGCAGCCCAAGCGGGGGGGCTCTGTATGAGCAGTTCTTC.

The chain couples TRBV7-9 to TRBJ1-5; 8 bases align to TRBD1. Per the germline V gene, CDR1 is SEHNR and CDR2 is FQNEAQ (reference sequence). This CDR3 is 15 amino acids long. V dropped 5 bases and J dropped 0; count of bases not matched to a gene: 3. CDR3 sequence (DNA): TGTGCCAGCAGCCTGGACAGGGATAGCAATCAGCCCCAGCATTTT. As protein: CASSLDRDSNQPQHF.

This sequence joins TRBV6-5 and TRBJ1-2, with a tentative D call TRBD1 (6 bases). Germline values: CDR1 MNHEY, CDR2 SVGAGI. V was shortened by 7 bases and J by 4 bases, with 19 bases between the two germline ends. This CDR3 comprises 15 residues. CDR3 residues: CASITTSGRGYGYTF. The CDR3, as DNA: TGTGCCAGCATCACCACCTCAGGCAGGGGCTATGGCTACACCTTC.

The V call is TRBV7-9, the J call TRBJ2-7; 10 bases match TRBD1. CDR1 is SEHNR and CDR2 is FQNEAQ in the germline V gene (reference sequence). The CDR3 has 14 residues. Trimming removed 5 bases from V and 0 bases from J; junction bases left unmatched: 1. The CDR3 region is CASSRTGGSYEQYF. CDR3 DNA sequence: TGTGCCAGCAGCCGGACAGGGGGCTCCTACGAGCAGTACTTC.

The chain couples TRBV6-5 to TRBJ1-2; 7 bases are shared with TRBD1. This CDR3 is built from 14 residues. With V trimmed by 11 bases and J by 8 bases, 17 bases remained unmatched. From germline, CDR1 is MNHEY and CDR2 SVGAGI. This chain's CDR3 is CASKWGTEQVGYTF. The CDR3 region has the DNA TGTGCCTCCAAGTGGGGGACAGAGCAGGTCGGCTACACCTTC.

The V call is TRBV28, the J call TRBJ2-7; tentative D call: TRBD1 (5 bases). V lost 3 bases to trimming and J lost 2 bases, with 17 bases between them. CDR1 and CDR2 from the germline V gene are MDHEN and SYDVKM. CDR3 length: 16 amino acids. The CDR3 spells CASSLVYGTGAYEQYF. The CDR3 DNA follows: TGTGCCAGCAGTTTGGTTTACGGAACAGGAGCCTACGAGCAGTACTTC.

The chain carries TRBV4-3 and TRBJ1-5, with a possible D match to TRBD1 (5 bases). Germline assignment: CDR1 LGHNA and CDR2 YSLEER. The ends were cut back, 2 bases at V and 7 bases at J, with 15 bases in the middle. The CDR3 length is 15 residues. CDR3: CASSQMAGSGQPQHF. The CDR3 DNA follows: TGCGCCAGCAGCCAAATGGCAGGGAGCGGACAGCCCCAGCATTTT.

This chain connects TRBV14 to TRBJ2-7, with D perhaps TRBD1 (6 bases). V lost 3 bases to trimming and J lost 2 bases, with 14 bases between them. Germline lookup yields CDR1 SGHDN and CDR2 FVKESK. The CDR3 consists of 15 residues. For the CDR3, the DNA is TGTGCCAGCAGCCAGTTACAGGGCCCAACCTACGAGCAGTACTTC. Protein: CASSQLQGPTYEQYF.

V usage is TRBV21-1 and J usage is TRBJ2-1; whether TRBD2, the table's D call, matches the DNA was not checked. TRBV21-1 is described as a pseudogene. The CDR3 runs 15 residues. The CDR3 DNA follows: TGTGCCAGCAGGTCGGGACTCCTAGTTTACAATGAGCAGTTCTTC. Its protein product is CASRSGLLVYNEQFF.

As regards this clone: The junction departs from germline at one end; a sequencing error may be responsible. This chain uses TRBV7-7 with TRBJ2-3; 10 positions match TRBD2. CDR3 length: 15 residues. Germline V CDR1 and CDR2: SSHAT, FNYEAQ (reference sequence). In DNA, the CDR3 is TGTGCTAGCAGCCAAAGCGGGGGGGAGACAGATACGCAGTATTTT. The encoded protein is CASSQSGGETDTQYF.

This chain uses TRBV28 with TRBJ2-7; D unclear. Trimming pared 1 base from V and 0 bases from J, leaving 16 bases between. CDR1 MDHEN and CDR2 SYDVKM come from the germline V gene. The CDR3 is made up of 17 amino acids. DNA for the CDR3: TGTGCCAGCAGTTTATCGTTGGCAGGCATCAGCTCCTACGAGCAGTACTTC. This translates into CASSLSLAGISSYEQYF.

This clone was recorded once. The CDR3 sequence: CATSSSGGSTQYF. CDR3 DNA: TGTGCCACCAGCAGTAGCGGGGGCTCTACGCAGTATTTT. The chain couples TRBV15 to TRBJ2-3, with 9 nucleotides matching TRBD2. The CDR3 loop spans 13 amino acids. CDR1 LNHNV and CDR2 YYDKDF come from the germline V gene (reference sequence). Trimming cost V 3 bases and J 8 bases; bases outside gene matches: 3.

This clone has just one count. The gene calls are TRBV2 and TRBJ1-4; possibly TRBD1 for D (5 bases). Germline V gene lookup returns CDR1 SNHLY and CDR2 FYNNEI. This CDR3 is 16 amino acids long. The V end lost 8 bases, the J end lost 0 bases, and 16 bases lay between the germline ends. Here the CDR3 reads CASFMTEITTNEKLFF. The CDR3 coding sequence is TGTGCCAGCTTTATGACAGAAATTACAACTAATGAAAAACTGTTTTTT.

The gene calls are TRBV11-2 and TRBJ1-4; D possibly corresponds to TRBD1 (5 bases). V lost 4 bases and J 8 bases, leaving 11 bases between the germline ends. The germline V gene has CDR1 SGHAT and CDR2 FQNNGV. The CDR3 contains 13 residues. The CDR3 sequence is CASSSIWGEKLFF. DNA for the CDR3: TGTGCCAGCAGCTCTATCTGGGGGGAAAAACTGTTTTTT.

This sequence joins TRBV4-1 and TRBJ1-3, with unresolved D. Germline values: CDR1 MGHRA, CDR2 YSYEKL. Trimming stripped 4 bases from V and 2 bases from J, with 9 bases between. The CDR3 has 14 residues. The CDR3 region is CASSLSGPGNTIYF. CDR3 in DNA: TGCGCCAGCAGCCTATCAGGTCCTGGAAACACCATATATTTT.